Listed below are T cell receptor beta chains from one sample, sequenced in a study of long-term antiretroviral therapy in people with HIV. Data came from immunoSEQ multiplex PCR; TCRdb stores just in-frame clones and leaves some out. The profile shows fewer than 35,000 clones, roughly 85% of them singletons. The sequenced sample was unsorted PBMCs, obtained about 3.5 years after starting antiretroviral therapy. The source is a man between 18 and 35 years old with HIV. The conserved cysteine and the conserved F or W are not part of the CDR3 here. Fields, in order: CDR3 length, V gene, D gene, clone size, CDR3 protein. D genes are given only for firm matches. Not every row has a clone size; where given, it reads once, few, many or a size class.

12	TRBV7-3	.	.	ASSFLTRTDTQY
9	TRBV6-5	.	few	ASSYGEGQF
13	TRBV6-5	TRBD2	.	ASSFSSGTTGELF
15	TRBV7-3	TRBD2	.	ASSLTVTSGSRNEQF
11	TRBV5-4	.	.	ASSPRGGYGYT
15	TRBV27	.	.	ASSPRVTRRSGNTIY
12	TRBV6-1	.	.	ASILGAGTYEQY
13	TRBV7-9	TRBD2	.	ASSLPSGVTGELF
12	TRBV7-9	TRBD1	.	ASSFGTGGTEAF
10	TRBV7-6	.	few	ASSYPAGELF
13	TRBV19	.	.	ASSLDRRNTGELF
13	TRBV27	.	.	ASRVSGGLSYEQY
14	TRBV4-2	.	.	ASSHRLELTKNIQY
15	TRBV9	.	.	ASSEGTSHSGANVLT
14	TRBV13	TRBD2	.	ASSSRGSGSIETQY
13	TRBV19	.	.	ASSPRDHKGETQY
12	TRBV5-6	.	.	ASSGGTVYNEQF
13	TRBV19	.	.	ASSITGSSSYEQY
9	TRBV2	.	.	ASSLHNEQY
11	TRBV28	.	.	ATHLGGGAEAF
14	TRBV13	.	once	ASSLKGLSSGNTIY
14	TRBV7-2	.	.	ASSLARRGRGETQY
11	TRBV7-9	.	.	ASRPDPSYEQY
12	TRBV27	.	.	ASSPLGLDYEQY
14	TRBV5-6	.	.	ASSLQLRSSYNEQF
9	TRBV29-1	.	.	SVEDSYEQY
10	TRBV6-5	.	once	ASSYGGNEQF
13	TRBV5-1	.	.	ASSEPDKGNTEAF
12	TRBV11-2	TRBD1	.	ASRESPGTGLAF
15	TRBV5-1	TRBD1	.	ASSSRGQGANTGELF
12	TRBV7-9	.	.	ASSPGGGPPEAF
11	TRBV6-6	.	.	ASSQQGNQPQH
14	TRBV10-3	TRBD1	.	AISVDRGSGANVLT
10	TRBV6-5	.	.	ASRGLVYEQY
12	TRBV5-1	.	.	ASSWGKKHTEAF
11	TRBV19	.	.	ASSMASSYEQY
15	TRBV30	TRBD2	.	AWSVSCGRPRTGELF
14	TRBV28	TRBD2	.	ASSLGLAPYQETQY
12	TRBV28	TRBD1	once	ASSSDRGLPEAF
13	TRBV19	TRBD1	.	ASSPIGGSGEKLF
11	TRBV4-1	TRBD1	.	ASSQTGTTEAF
14	TRBV6-6	TRBD1	.	ASSYPTGTGANVLT
13	TRBV18	TRBD1	.	ASSPDRGGNQPQH
12	TRBV6-5	.	.	ASSYSGTFVSAF
13	TRBV5-1	TRBD1	.	ASSLLWGQGAGYT
10	TRBV7-2	.	.	ASSLDGGEQY
11	TRBV5-1	TRBD2	.	ASSLDREGEQF
11	TRBV27	TRBD1	.	ASSSRGDTEAF
11	TRBV5-5	.	.	ASRVIGFDEQY
13	TRBV9	.	.	ASSVSGRGDYGYT
14	TRBV19	TRBD1	.	ASSIATGRSTTEAF
13	TRBV7-9	TRBD2	.	ASSRRGDSPYEQY
9	TRBV7-2	.	.	ASSPKETQY
15	TRBV6-1	.	once	ASSGAIGGYSGNTIY
13	TRBV18	.	.	ASSPTETAYTEAF
10	TRBV7-9	TRBD1	once	ASSTGQYEQY
13	TRBV28	TRBD1	once	ASSSTSTGAYEQY
11	TRBV19	.	.	ASSIRQDYEQY
9	TRBV5-1	.	.	ASSLDGTQY
11	TRBV12-5	.	.	ASGFGSNQPQH